This T cell receptor (beta chain) was recovered during a study of blood T cells in healthy people across ages. Each donor gave 9 to 10 milliliters of peripheral blood. The table lists this clonotype with a count of one. The target antigen is unknown. Points from the study as a whole: Naive T cell percentage showed a strong correlation with the diversity of TCR beta.

Together with a sample-barcoded 5' primer, a J-beta primer mix was included in a second PCR lasting roughly 6 to 12 cycles. A single record per CDR3 protein comes from TCRdb applying MiXCR to the 5' RACE reads. The sample holds hundreds of thousands of distinct CDR3 sequences; around 42% are singletons and the top ten take under 20%. The sequenced sample was blood. The sequence was obtained from a man aged 55 to 70 in good health.

CDR3 DNA sequence: TGTGCCAACGGGGACCCCCAATCTTACGAGCAGTTCTTC. It translates to CANGDPQSYEQFF. This chain uses TRBV9 with TRBJ2-1; D assignment may be TRBD1 or TRBD2 (5 bases each). Germline V gives CDR1 SGDLS, CDR2 YYNGEE. The CDR3 runs 13 residues. Trimming stripped 9 bases from V and 10 bases from J, with 20 bases between.